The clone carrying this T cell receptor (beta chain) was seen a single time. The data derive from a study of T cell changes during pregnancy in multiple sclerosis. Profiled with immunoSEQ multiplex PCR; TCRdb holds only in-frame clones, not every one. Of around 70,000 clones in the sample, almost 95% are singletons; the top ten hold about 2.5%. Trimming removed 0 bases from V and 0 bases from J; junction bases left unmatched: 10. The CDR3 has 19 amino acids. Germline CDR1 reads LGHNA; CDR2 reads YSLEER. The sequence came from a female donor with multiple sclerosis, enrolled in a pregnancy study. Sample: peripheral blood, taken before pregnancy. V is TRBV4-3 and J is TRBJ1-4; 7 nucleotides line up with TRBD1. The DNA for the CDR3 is TGCGCCAGCAGCCAAGATTGGGAGGACAGGTTAGCAACTAATGAAAAACTGTTTTTT. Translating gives CASSQDWEDRLATNEKLFF.